What follows describes a single TCR beta chain. Its target is not known. The V end was cut by 2 bases, the J end by 0 bases, with 6 bases between. The CDR3 covers 14 residues. Germline V lookup: CDR1 KGHDR, CDR2 SFDVKD. This record belongs to a study of CD8+CD57+ T cells in acquired aplastic anemia. Template material for TCR beta VDJ and CDR3 profiling consisted of genomic DNA. One entry per CDR3 protein results from TCRdb running MiXCR on the reads. The table lists more than 150,000 distinct CDR3 sequences, around 65% of them singletons, with 46% in the top ten. Broader study findings: Some 31 shared CD8+ CDR3s appeared highly expressed within patients' immunodominant clones.

Sequencing used sorted CD4+, CD8+, or CD8+CD57+ T cells (not recorded which) from PBMCs. The chain recombines TRBV24-1 with TRBJ1-1; TRBD1 is a possible D gene (5 bases). The sequence was obtained from a human donor with severe aplastic anemia or a healthy control (not recorded which). The DNA of the CDR3 is TGTGCCACCAGTGATTCGGGGGTGAACACTGAAGCTTTCTTT. It is translated as CATSDSGVNTEAFF.